This TCR beta chain was documented in a study of blood T cells in healthy people across ages. The ends lost 7 bases at V and 1 base at J; junction bases unmatched: 5. Germline V gives CDR1 SQVTM, CDR2 ANQGSEA. There are 13 residues in the CDR3. The second PCR ran 7 to 11 cycles with a sample-barcoded 5' primer and J-beta primers. TCRdb analysed the 5' RACE reads with MiXCR anew, one entry per CDR3 protein. The table shows 1.5 million or so distinct CDR3 sequences, with about 40% occurring only once. The sequence derives from a woman in her late teens or twenties in good health. The sample taken for sequencing was blood. The rearrangement links TRBV29-1 to TRBJ2-7, with 9 bases identical to TRBD1. This CDR3 is CSGIGTGSYEQYF. CDR3 sequence (DNA): TGCAGCGGAATCGGGACAGGGTCCTACGAGCAGTACTTC.